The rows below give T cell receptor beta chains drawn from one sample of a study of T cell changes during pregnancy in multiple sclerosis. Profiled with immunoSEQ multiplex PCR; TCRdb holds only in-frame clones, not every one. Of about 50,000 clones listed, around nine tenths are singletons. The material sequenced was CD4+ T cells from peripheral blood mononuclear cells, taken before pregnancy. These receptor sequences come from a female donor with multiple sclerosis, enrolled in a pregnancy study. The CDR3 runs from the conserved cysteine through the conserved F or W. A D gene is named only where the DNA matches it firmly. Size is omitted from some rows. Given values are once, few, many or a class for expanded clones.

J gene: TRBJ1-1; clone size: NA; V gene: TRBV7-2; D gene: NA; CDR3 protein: CASSLRGRERRDPEAFF; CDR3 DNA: TGTGCCAGCAGCTTAAGGGGTCGGGAAAGGCGGGACCCTGAAGCTTTCTTT
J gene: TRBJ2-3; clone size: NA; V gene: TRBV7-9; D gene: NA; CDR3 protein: CASSLDELHTDTQYF; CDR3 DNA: TGTGCCAGCAGCTTAGATGAACTCCACACAGATACGCAGTATTTT
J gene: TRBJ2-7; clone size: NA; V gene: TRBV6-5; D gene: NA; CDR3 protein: CASSHPGSYEQYF; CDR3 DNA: TGTGCCAGCAGCCACCCAGGGTCCTACGAGCAGTACTTC
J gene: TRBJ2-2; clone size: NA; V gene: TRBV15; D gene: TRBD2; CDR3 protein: CATSRGTSGTGELFF; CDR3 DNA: TGTGCCACCAGCAGAGGGACTAGCGGGACCGGGGAGCTGTTTTTT
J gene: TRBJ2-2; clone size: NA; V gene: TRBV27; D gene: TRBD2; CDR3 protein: CASSRLAPGELFF; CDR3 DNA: TGTGCCAGCAGCAGACTAGCGCCCGGGGAGCTGTTTTTT
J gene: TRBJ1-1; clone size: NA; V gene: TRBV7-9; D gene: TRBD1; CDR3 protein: CASSLTGVNTEAFF; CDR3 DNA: TGTGCCAGCAGCTTAACAGGGGTGAACACTGAAGCTTTCTTT
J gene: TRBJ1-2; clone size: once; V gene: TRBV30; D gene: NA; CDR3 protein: CAWNGPGGYTF; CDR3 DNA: TGTGCCTGGAATGGTCCGGGAGGCTACACCTTC
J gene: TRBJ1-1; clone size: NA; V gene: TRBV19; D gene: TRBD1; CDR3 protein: CASSPQQGAVAEAFF; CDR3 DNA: TGTGCCAGTAGTCCCCAACAGGGGGCAGTCGCTGAAGCTTTCTTT
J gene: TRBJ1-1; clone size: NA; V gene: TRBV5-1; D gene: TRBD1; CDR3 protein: CASSVQGRTMNTEAFF; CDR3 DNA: TGCGCCAGCAGCGTACAGGGGAGGACCATGAACACTGAAGCTTTCTTT
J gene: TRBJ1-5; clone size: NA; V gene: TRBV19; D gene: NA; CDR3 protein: CASSIAGRVYQPQHF; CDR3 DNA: TGTGCCAGTAGTATAGCTGGGAGGGTTTATCAGCCCCAGCATTTT
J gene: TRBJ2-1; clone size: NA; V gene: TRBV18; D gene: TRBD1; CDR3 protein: CASSRDRVSEQFF; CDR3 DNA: TGTGCCAGCTCACGGGACAGGGTGAGTGAGCAGTTCTTC
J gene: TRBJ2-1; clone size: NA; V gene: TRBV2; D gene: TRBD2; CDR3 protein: CASRGLAGEPLGNEQFF; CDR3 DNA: TGTGCCAGCAGAGGACTAGCGGGAGAACCCCTGGGGAATGAGCAGTTCTTC
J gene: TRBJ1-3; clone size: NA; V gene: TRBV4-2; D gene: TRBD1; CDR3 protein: CASSQGRTGSSGNTIYF; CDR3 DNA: TGTGCCAGCAGCCAGGGCAGGACAGGAAGCTCTGGAAACACCATATATTTT
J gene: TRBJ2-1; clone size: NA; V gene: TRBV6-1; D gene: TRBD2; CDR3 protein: CASAVVAGGNEQFF; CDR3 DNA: TGTGCCAGCGCTGTGGTAGCGGGAGGCAATGAGCAGTTCTTC
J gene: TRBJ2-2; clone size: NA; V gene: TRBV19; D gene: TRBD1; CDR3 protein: CASSTPGQLVTGELFF; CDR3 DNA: TGTGCCAGTAGTACCCCGGGACAGTTAGTCACCGGGGAGCTGTTTTTT
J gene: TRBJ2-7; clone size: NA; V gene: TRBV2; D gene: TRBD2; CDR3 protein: CASRTSGDNYEQYF; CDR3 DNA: TGTGCCAGCAGGACTAGCGGGGATAACTACGAGCAGTACTTC
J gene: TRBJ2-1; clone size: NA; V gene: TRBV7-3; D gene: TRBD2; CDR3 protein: CASSLAGGRVNEQFF; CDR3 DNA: TGTGCCAGCAGCTTAGCGGGAGGGCGCGTAAATGAGCAGTTCTTC
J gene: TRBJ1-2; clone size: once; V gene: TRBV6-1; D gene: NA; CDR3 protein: CASSEGRQTRYGYTF; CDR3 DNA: TGTGCCAGCAGTGAAGGGAGACAGACCAGATATGGCTACACCTTC
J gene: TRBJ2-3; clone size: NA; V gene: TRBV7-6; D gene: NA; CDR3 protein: CASSPRTVSDTQYF; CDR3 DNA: TGTGCCAGCAGCCCGCGGACAGTTTCAGATACGCAGTATTTT
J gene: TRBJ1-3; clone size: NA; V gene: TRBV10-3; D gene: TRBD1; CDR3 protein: CAISEGQGNTIYF; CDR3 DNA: TGTGCCATCAGTGAGGGACAGGGTAACACCATATATTTT
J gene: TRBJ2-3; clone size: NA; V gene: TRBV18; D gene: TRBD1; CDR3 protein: CASSPGQGFPRDTQYF; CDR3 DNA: TGTGCCAGCTCACCGGGACAGGGGTTCCCGAGAGATACGCAGTATTTT
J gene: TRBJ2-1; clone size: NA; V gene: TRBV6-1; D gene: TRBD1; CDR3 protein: CASRTGHYNEQFF; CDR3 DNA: TGTGCCTCTCGGACAGGACACTACAATGAGCAGTTCTTC
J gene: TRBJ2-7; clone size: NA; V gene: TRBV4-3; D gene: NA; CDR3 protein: CASSQEARGRYEQYF; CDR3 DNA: TGCGCCAGCAGCCAAGAAGCCAGGGGACGATACGAGCAGTACTTC
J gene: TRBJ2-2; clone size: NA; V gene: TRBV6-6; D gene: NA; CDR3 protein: CASLPEVGGELFF; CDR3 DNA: TGTGCCAGCTTGCCGGAGGTGGGCGGGGAGCTGTTTTTT
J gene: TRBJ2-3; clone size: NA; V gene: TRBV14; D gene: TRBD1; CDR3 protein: CASSHPWGGQGHFWDTQYF; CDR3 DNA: TGTGCCAGCAGCCATCCATGGGGGGGACAGGGCCATTTTTGGGATACGCAGTATTTT
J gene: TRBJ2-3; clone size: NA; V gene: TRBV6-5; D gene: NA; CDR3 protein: CASTGGSDTQYF; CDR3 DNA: TGTGCCAGCACCGGGGGTTCAGATACGCAGTATTTT
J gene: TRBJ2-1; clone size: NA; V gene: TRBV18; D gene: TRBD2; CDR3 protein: CASSPPSSGRMDEQFF; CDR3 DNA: TGTGCCAGCTCACCACCGTCAAGCGGGAGGATGGATGAGCAGTTCTTC
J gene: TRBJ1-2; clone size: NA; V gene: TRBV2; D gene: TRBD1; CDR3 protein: CASSVDRDLNYGYTF; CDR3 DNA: TGTGCCAGCAGTGTAGACAGGGACCTAAACTATGGCTACACCTTC
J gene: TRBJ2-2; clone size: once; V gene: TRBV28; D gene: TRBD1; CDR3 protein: CASRATGGPGELFF; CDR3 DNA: TGTGCCAGCAGAGCTACAGGGGGACCCGGGGAGCTGTTTTTT
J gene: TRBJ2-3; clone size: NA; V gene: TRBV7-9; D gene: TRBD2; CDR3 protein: CASSPAGTRPTDTQYF; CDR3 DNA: TGTGCCAGCAGCCCCGCAGGGACTAGACCCACAGATACGCAGTATTTT